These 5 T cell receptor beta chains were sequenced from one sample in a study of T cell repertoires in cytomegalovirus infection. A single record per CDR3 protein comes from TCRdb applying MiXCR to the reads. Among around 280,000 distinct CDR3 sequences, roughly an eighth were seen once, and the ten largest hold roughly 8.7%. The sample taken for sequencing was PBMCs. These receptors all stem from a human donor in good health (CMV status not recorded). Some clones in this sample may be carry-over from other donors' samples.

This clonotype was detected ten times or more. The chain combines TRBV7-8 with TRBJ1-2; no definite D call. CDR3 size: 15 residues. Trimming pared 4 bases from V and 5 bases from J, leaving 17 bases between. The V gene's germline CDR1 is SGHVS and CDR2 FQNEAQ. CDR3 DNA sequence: TGTGCCAGCAGCTCCGGAGTAATCCCCTCTTATGGCTACACCTTC. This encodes CASSSGVIPSYGYTF.

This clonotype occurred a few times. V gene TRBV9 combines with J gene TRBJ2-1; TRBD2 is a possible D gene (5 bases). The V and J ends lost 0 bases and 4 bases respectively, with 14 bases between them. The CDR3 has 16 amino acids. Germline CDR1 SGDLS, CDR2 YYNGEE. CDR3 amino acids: CASSVAGQRSYNEQFF. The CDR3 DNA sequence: TGTGCCAGCAGCGTAGCTGGCCAGCGGAGTTACAATGAGCAGTTCTTC.

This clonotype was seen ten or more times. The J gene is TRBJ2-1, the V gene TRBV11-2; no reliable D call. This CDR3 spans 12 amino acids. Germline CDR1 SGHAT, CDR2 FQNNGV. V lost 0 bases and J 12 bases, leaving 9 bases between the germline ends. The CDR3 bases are TGTGCCAGCAGCTTAGAGGGTTGGGCGCAGTTCTTC. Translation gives CASSLEGWAQFF.

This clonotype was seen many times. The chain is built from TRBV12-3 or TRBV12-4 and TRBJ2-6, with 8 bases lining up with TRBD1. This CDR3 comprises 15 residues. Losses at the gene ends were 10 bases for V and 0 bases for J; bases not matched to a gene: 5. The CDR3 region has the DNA TGTGCCACCCCGGGACAGGACTCTGGGGCCAACGTCCTGACTTTC. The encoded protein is CATPGQDSGANVLTF.

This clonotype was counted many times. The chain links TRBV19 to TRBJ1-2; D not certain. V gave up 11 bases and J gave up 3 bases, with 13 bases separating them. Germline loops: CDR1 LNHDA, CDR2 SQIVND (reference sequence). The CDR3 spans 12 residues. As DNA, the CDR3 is TGTGCCTCAGAAAGAAACCACTATGGCTACACCTTC. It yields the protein CASERNHYGYTF.